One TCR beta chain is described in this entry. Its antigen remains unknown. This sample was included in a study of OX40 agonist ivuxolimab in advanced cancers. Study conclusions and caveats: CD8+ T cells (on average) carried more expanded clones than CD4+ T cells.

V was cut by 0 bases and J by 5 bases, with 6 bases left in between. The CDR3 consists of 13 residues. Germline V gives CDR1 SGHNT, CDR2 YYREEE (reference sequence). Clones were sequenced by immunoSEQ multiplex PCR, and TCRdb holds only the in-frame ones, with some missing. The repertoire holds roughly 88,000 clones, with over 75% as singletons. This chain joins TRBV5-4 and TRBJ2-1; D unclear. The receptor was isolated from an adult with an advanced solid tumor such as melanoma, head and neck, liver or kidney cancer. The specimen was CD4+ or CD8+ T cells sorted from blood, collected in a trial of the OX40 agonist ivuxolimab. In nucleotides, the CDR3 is TGTGCCAGCAGCTTGGAACAGAACAATGAGCAGTTCTTC. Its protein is CASSLEQNNEQFF.